One and the same sample provided the 3 T cell receptor beta chains below, sequenced in a study of patients and donors after allogeneic stem cell transplantation. TCRdb re-called the RT-PCR reads through MiXCR, storing one row per CDR3 protein. Here the sample spans 150,000 to 250,000 distinct CDR3 sequences, about 40% being singletons. The material sequenced was blood, either unsorted or a sorted T cell fraction (not recorded which). The origin of the receptors is a human donor who was either an allogeneic HSCT recipient or a stem cell or donor lymphocyte infusion donor (not recorded which). It is not recorded whose cells these are; they may come from a transplant donor.

This clonotype was seen a few times. The chain has TRBV4-3 and TRBJ1-2, with D uncertain. Between the trimmed V and J ends, which lost 0 bases and 4 bases, there was a span of 18 bases. Per the germline V gene, CDR1 is LGHNA and CDR2 is YSLEER. This CDR3 contains 17 residues. The CDR3 sequence: CASSQDVWSQRGYGYTF. In DNA, the CDR3 is TGCGCCAGCAGCCAAGATGTGTGGTCCCAACGGGGCTATGGCTACACCTTC.

The J gene is TRBJ2-2, the V gene TRBV30, with TRBD2 matching over 8 bases. The germline gives CDR1 GTSNPN, CDR2 SVGIG (reference sequence). J gave up 0 bases and V 3 bases, and 9 bases lay outside the gene matches. The CDR3 is 17 amino acids. This CDR3 is CAWRDKLAAANTGELFF. The CDR3 DNA is TGTGCCTGGAGGGATAAACTAGCGGCAGCGAACACCGGGGAGCTGTTTTTT. The full variable domain, completed using reference TRBV30 and TRBJ2-2, is SQTIHQWPATLVQPVGSPLSLECTVEGTSNPNLYWYRQAAGRGLQLLFYSVGIGQISSEVPQNLSASRPQDRQFILSSKKLLLSDSGFYLCAWRDKLAAANTGELFFGEGSRLTVL.

V is TRBV12-3 or TRBV12-4 and J is TRBJ2-2; the D gene is possibly TRBD2 (6 bases). Trimming took 5 bases from V and 8 from J, leaving 12 bases between them. The CDR3 length is 13 residues. The CDR3 region is CASSLRLAGELFF. DNA for the CDR3: TGTGCCAGCAGTCTCCGTCTAGCGGGGGAGCTGTTTTTT.